These 30 T cell receptor beta chains were all obtained from the same sample, sequenced in a study of cytomegalovirus exposure and HLA in healthy donors (dated 2017 in TCRdb). The library was built by means of the immunoSEQ multiplex PCR assay. A mixture of 60 forward primers for TCR Vbeta segments and 13 reverse primers for TCR Jbeta segments was used in the multiplex PCR. The immuneACCESS repertoire file appears here via TCRdb, limited to in-frame rearrangements. These files lack a portion of the clones; in checked studies, under half of the deficit traces to unresolved V genes, and the cause of the others is not known. This sample has 170,000 or so clones in its table, and 77% of those were observed once. The ten largest clones represent about 1.5% of the sample. The sequenced sample was PBMCs. These receptors were obtained from a woman in her 30s in good health and CMV-seropositive.

This chain uses TRBV11-3 with TRBJ2-3, with D perhaps TRBD1 (6 bases). The CDR3 contains 14 residues. The germline V gene has CDR1 SGHNT and CDR2 YENEEA. The V and J ends lost 1 base and 6 bases respectively, with 11 bases between them. The DNA of the CDR3 is TGTGCCAGCAGCTTAGGTCCAGGGGTGGATACGCAGTATTTT. This gives the protein CASSLGPGVDTQYF. The variable domain in full, with the rest retrieved from reference TRBV11-3 and TRBJ2-3, is EAGVVQSPRYKIIEKKQPVAFWCNPISGHNTLYWYLQNLGQGPELLIRYENEEAVDDSQLPKDRFSAERLKGVDSTLKIQPAELGDSAVYLCASSLGPGVDTQYFGPGTRLTVL.

This clone was observed once. The chain joins TRBV27 to TRBJ1-3, with TRBD1 matching over 7 bases. Germline V gene lookup returns CDR1 MNHEY and CDR2 SMNVEV (reference sequence). There are 15 residues in the CDR3. Germline trimming cut 5 bases from V and 3 bases from J; bases unmatched to any gene: 7. The CDR3 DNA reads as TGTGCCAGCAGTCTAACCCAGGGGGTTGGAAACACCATATATTTT. Protein: CASSLTQGVGNTIYF.

This clone occurred a few times. The chain carries TRBV10-3 and TRBJ2-7, with TRBD2 identical over 7 bases. The germline V gene has CDR1 ENHRY and CDR2 SYGVKD. CDR3 size: 15 residues. The ends lost 0 bases at V and 6 bases at J; junction bases unmatched: 8. CDR3 in amino acids: CAISESGSSGPEQYF. As DNA, the CDR3 is TGTGCCATCAGTGAGTCTGGCAGTAGCGGGCCCGAGCAGTACTTC.

The chain links TRBV7-2 to TRBJ2-4; 12 nucleotides agree with TRBD2. J gave up 8 bases and V 2 bases, and 13 bases lay outside the gene matches. Germline lookup yields CDR1 SGHTA and CDR2 FQGNSA. CDR3 length: 18 residues. The DNA for the CDR3 is TGTGCCAGCAGCTTACTACGCCGGACTAGCGGGACTGGTCACATTCAGTACTTC. It encodes CASSLLRRTSGTGHIQYF.

A few counts support this clone. The rearrangement links TRBV4-1 to TRBJ2-4; D perhaps matches TRBD2 (6 bases). Germline CDR1 MGHRA, CDR2 YSYEKL. CDR3 length equals 14 residues. Trimming stripped 1 base from V and 8 bases from J, with 12 bases between. CDR3 amino acids: CASSQVFGSDIQYF. The CDR3 nucleotides are TGCGCCAGCAGCCAAGTATTCGGGAGCGACATTCAGTACTTC.

V usage is TRBV19 and J usage is TRBJ1-1; D may be TRBD1 (5 bases). Germline V CDR1 and CDR2: LNHDA, SQIVND (reference sequence). V was cut by 5 bases and J by 4 bases, with 11 bases left in between. This CDR3 is 13 amino acids long. Written as DNA, the CDR3 is TGTGCCAGTAGTCCCCGGGGGGTCACTGAAGCTTTCTTT. Amino acids: CASSPRGVTEAFF.

The rearrangement links TRBV30 to TRBJ1-3, with D uncertain. The CDR3 loop spans 15 amino acids. V lost 0 bases, J lost 4 bases, and 13 bases lay in between. Germline loops: CDR1 GTSNPN, CDR2 SVGIG (reference sequence). DNA of the CDR3: TGTGCCTGGAGTGTAAAGTTAGGGAGCGGAAACACCATATATTTT. Translating it yields CAWSVKLGSGNTIYF.

The V gene is TRBV5-1, the J gene TRBJ2-1, with D tentatively TRBD2 (6 bases). In germline, CDR1 is SGHRS, CDR2 YFSETQ. V was cut by 4 bases and J by 6 bases, with 20 bases left in between. CDR3 size: 16 residues. The CDR3 DNA sequence: TGCGCCAGCAGCCCCGGAGGTAGCGGCATAGGCAATGAGCAGTTCTTC. Amino acid sequence: CASSPGGSGIGNEQFF.

This clone turned up a few times. The gene calls are TRBV29-1 and TRBJ2-3, with 12 positions matching TRBD1. Germline CDR1 is SQVTM and CDR2 is ANQGSEA. Unmatched junction bases numbered 2, after V lost 0 bases and J lost 1 base. This CDR3 region has 16 residues. CDR3: CSVEEGQGAGTDTQYF. CDR3 coding DNA: TGCAGCGTTGAAGAGGGACAGGGGGCAGGCACAGATACGCAGTATTTT.

This rearrangement joins TRBV30 to TRBJ2-7, with TRBD2 identical over 12 bases. Trimming cost V 2 bases and J 3 bases; bases outside gene matches: 5. Germline V gene data show CDR1 as GTSNPN and CDR2 as SVGIG (reference sequence). This CDR3 is built from 15 residues. The CDR3 DNA reads TGTGCCTGGAGTACCGGACTAGCGGGAAACTACGAGCAGTACTTC. Translation gives CAWSTGLAGNYEQYF.

The chain is built from TRBV6-5 and TRBJ2-7; D gene unclear. CDR3 length: 14 amino acids. V dropped 6 bases and J dropped 2 bases, with 14 bases sitting between them. Germline CDR1 reads MNHEY; CDR2 reads SVGAGI. The CDR3: CASSEVPSTYEQYF. The CDR3 DNA reads as TGTGCCAGCAGCGAGGTCCCGAGCACCTACGAGCAGTACTTC.

The CDR3 sequence: CASSRLADPEQYF. The CDR3 coding sequence is TGTGCCAGCAGTAGGCTAGCCGACCCCGAGCAGTACTTC. This chain links TRBV27 with TRBJ2-7; TRBD2 might be the D (5 bases). CDR3 length: 13 amino acids. Germline-derived CDR1 and CDR2 are MNHEY and SMNVEV (reference sequence). The V and J ends lost 5 bases and 6 bases respectively, with 14 bases between them.

The chain joins TRBV5-6 to TRBJ2-7; 7 nucleotides align to TRBD1. The CDR3 consists of 15 residues. V trimming: 4 bases; J trimming: 2 bases; junction bases outside the gene matches: 9. The germline V gene encodes CDR1 SGHDT and CDR2 YYEEEE. CDR3 amino acids: CASSPDGDSAYEQYF. In DNA form, the CDR3 reads TGTGCCAGCAGCCCGGATGGGGACAGCGCCTACGAGCAGTACTTC.

V and J are TRBV4-1 and TRBJ2-3, with a weak D call TRBD2 (7 bases). Per germline, CDR1 MGHRA and CDR2 YSYEKL. V shed 0 bases and J shed 3 bases, with 16 bases lying between them. The CDR3 is made up of 17 amino acids. The CDR3 DNA follows: TGCGCCAGCAGCCAAGAGGGGGGCAGGGGAGGGACAGATACGCAGTATTTT. It is translated as CASSQEGGRGGTDTQYF.

The V and J genes are TRBV7-6 and TRBJ2-5; 9 bases map to TRBD1. In germline, CDR1 is SGHVS, CDR2 FNYEAQ. The J segment lost 5 bases and the V segment lost 6 bases, leaving 7 bases of the junction unmatched. The CDR3 is made up of 14 amino acids. CDR3 nucleotide sequence: TGTGCCAGCAGAAGGGGACAGGGAGGGGAGACCCAGTACTTC. Amino acids: CASRRGQGGETQYF.

V gene TRBV9 combines with J gene TRBJ1-4, with 8 bases fitting TRBD1. The CDR3 is 16 residues long. J was trimmed by 0 bases and V by 3 bases; bases with no gene match: 4. Per germline, CDR1 SGDLS and CDR2 YYNGEE. CDR3 bases: TGTGCCAGCAGCGGGGGACAGGACCCAACTAATGAAAAACTGTTTTTT. Its translation: CASSGGQDPTNEKLFF. Full variable domain (rest looked up from reference TRBV9 and TRBJ1-4): DSGVTQTPKHLITATGQRVTLRCSPRSGDLSVYWYQQSLDQGLQFLIQYYNGEERAKGNILERFSAQQFPDLHSELNLSSLELGDSALYFCASSGGQDPTNEKLFFGSGTQLSVL.

The chain recombines TRBV27 with TRBJ2-7; TRBD1 matches at 9 bases. Germline CDR1 reads MNHEY; CDR2 reads SMNVEV (reference sequence). Losses at the gene ends were 4 bases for V and 5 bases for J; bases not matched to a gene: 6. The CDR3 sequence is 14 residues long. As DNA, the CDR3 is TGTGCCAGCAGTTGGGGGACAGGGTGGGACGAGCAGTACTTC. This encodes CASSWGTGWDEQYF.

V usage is TRBV19 and J usage is TRBJ1-1, with unresolved D. Germline loops: CDR1 LNHDA, CDR2 SQIVND (reference sequence). Trimming stripped 4 bases from V and 2 bases from J, with 14 bases between. The CDR3 sequence is 15 residues long. CDR3 region: CASSREAQPNTEAFF. The CDR3, as DNA: TGTGCCAGTAGTAGGGAGGCGCAGCCTAACACTGAAGCTTTCTTT.

This clone was observed a few times. The chain recombines TRBV30 with TRBJ1-3, with D perhaps matching TRBD1 (5 bases). Trimming stripped 0 bases from V and 0 bases from J, with 15 bases between. The CDR3 loop spans 17 amino acids. In germline, CDR1 is GTSNPN, CDR2 SVGIG (reference sequence). The chain's CDR3 is CAWSVRGIWTSGNTIYF. The CDR3 nucleotides read TGTGCCTGGAGTGTACGGGGGATCTGGACCTCTGGAAACACCATATATTTT. Variable domain in full (rest from reference TRBV30 and TRBJ1-3): SQTIHQWPATLVQPVGSPLSLECTVEGTSNPNLYWYRQAAGRGLQLLFYSVGIGQISSEVPQNLSASRPQDRQFILSSKKLLLSDSGFYLCAWSVRGIWTSGNTIYFGEGSWLTVV.

The genes are TRBV13 and TRBJ2-5; D remains ambiguous. Trimming stripped 0 bases from V and 3 bases from J, with 5 bases between. The CDR3 consists of 13 residues. Germline V lookup: CDR1 PRHDT, CDR2 FYEKMQ (reference sequence). Written as DNA, the CDR3 is TGTGCCAGCAGCTTAGGGGCAGAAGAGACCCAGTACTTC. It encodes CASSLGAEETQYF.

The chain is built from TRBV4-3 and TRBJ2-3; D gene ambiguous. From germline, CDR1 is LGHNA and CDR2 YSLEER. CDR3 length: 14 amino acids. V lost 3 bases, J lost 2 bases, and 9 bases lay in between. DNA of the CDR3: TGCGCCAGCAGCCAGCACACCGCCACAGATACGCAGTATTTT. Protein product: CASSQHTATDTQYF.

The chain has TRBV12-5 and TRBJ2-7, with 8 bases that match TRBD1. Germline CDR1 LGHNT, CDR2 FRNRAP. J gave up 0 bases and V 6 bases, and 7 bases lay outside the gene matches. The CDR3 length is 15 residues. CDR3 nucleotide sequence: TGTGCTAGTGGATCCGGACAGGGCAACTCCTACGAGCAGTACTTC. Translating it yields CASGSGQGNSYEQYF.

The chain combines TRBV6-5 with TRBJ2-5, with D possibly being TRBD2 (6 bases). Germline V gives CDR1 MNHEY, CDR2 SVGAGI. The CDR3 is 15 residues long. Between the trimmed V and J ends, which lost 5 bases and 5 bases, there was a span of 18 bases. This chain's CDR3 is CASSRTMGRWETQYF. The CDR3 region has the DNA TGTGCCAGCAGTCGGACTATGGGGAGGTGGGAGACCCAGTACTTC.

The chain recombines TRBV13 with TRBJ2-7; 10 nucleotides align to TRBD2. V trimming: 5 bases; J trimming: 6 bases; junction bases outside the gene matches: 7. Per the germline V gene, CDR1 is PRHDT and CDR2 is FYEKMQ (reference sequence). The CDR3 has 14 residues. The CDR3 region has the DNA TGTGCCAGCAGCACCGAGCGGGAGGGCCTCGAGCAGTACTTC. Translating gives CASSTEREGLEQYF.

The V gene is TRBV15, the J gene TRBJ2-7; tentative D call: TRBD2 (5 bases). The ends were cut back, 1 base at V and 1 base at J, with 5 bases in the middle. The CDR3 has 13 residues. Germline assignment: CDR1 LNHNV and CDR2 YYDKDF (reference sequence). CDR3 nucleotides: TGTGCCACCAGCAGAGGGAGGTCCTACGAGCAGTACTTC. It specifies CATSRGRSYEQYF.

This clone was recorded once. CDR3 region: CASSDFAFSGSYEQYF. The DNA of the CDR3 is TGTGCCAGCAGTGATTTTGCCTTCTCCGGCTCCTACGAGCAGTACTTC. The chain joins TRBV6-4 to TRBJ2-7; no definite D call. The CDR3 runs 16 residues. V was clipped by 3 bases and J by 0 bases, with 15 bases between them. Germline V CDR1 and CDR2: MRHNA, SNTAGT.

This rearrangement joins TRBV27 to TRBJ1-1, with D perhaps matching TRBD1 (5 bases). V was clipped by 9 bases and J by 0 bases, with 11 bases between them. CDR3 length: 13 residues. The V gene's germline CDR1 is MNHEY and CDR2 SMNVEV (reference sequence). The CDR3 protein is CASLRTLNTEAFF. CDR3 coding DNA: TGTGCCAGTCTTCGGACATTGAACACTGAAGCTTTCTTT.

The table lists this clone with a few counts. The CDR3 nucleotides read TGTGCCAGCAGTGACCCCGGCGGGAGCACAGATACGCAGTATTTT. Amino acid sequence: CASSDPGGSTDTQYF. The V and J genes are TRBV25-1 and TRBJ2-3; possibly TRBD2 for D (5 bases). V was cut by 3 bases and J by 0 bases, with 10 bases left in between. Per germline, CDR1 MGHDK and CDR2 SYGVNS. The CDR3 has 15 amino acids.

This sequence joins TRBV27 and TRBJ2-2; tentatively, D is TRBD1 (5 bases). The CDR3 runs to 16 residues. V was trimmed by 3 bases and J by 2 bases, leaving 13 bases between them. Per germline, CDR1 MNHEY and CDR2 SMNVEV (reference sequence). The CDR3 DNA sequence: TGTGCCAGCAGTTTCGCAGGGATTCCCAACACCGGGGAGCTGTTTTTT. Residues: CASSFAGIPNTGELFF.

The J gene is TRBJ1-2, the V gene TRBV27; 11 bases are shared with TRBD1. This CDR3 contains 15 residues. V shed 8 bases and J 4 bases; nucleotides not matched to a gene: 9. Germline V lookup: CDR1 MNHEY, CDR2 SMNVEV (reference sequence). This CDR3 reads CASLPGQGEGYGYTF. The CDR3 bases are TGTGCCAGCCTACCGGGACAGGGGGAGGGCTATGGCTACACCTTC.